This T cell receptor beta chain comes out of a study of blood T cells in healthy people across ages. Study results and limitations: Researchers deemed the diversity estimates from one million T cells underestimates.

Using a J-beta primer mix together with a sample-barcoded 5' primer, a second PCR was run for about 6 to 11 cycles. TCRdb itself ran the 5' RACE reads through MiXCR, one entry per CDR3 protein. This table has over 700,000 distinct CDR3 sequences, roughly 50% appearing once. This clonotype turned up a few times. The antigen remains unidentified. Germline CDR1 reads DFQATT; CDR2 reads SNEGSKA (reference sequence). Trimming removed 6 bases from V and 4 bases from J; junction bases left unmatched: 6. This CDR3 is built from 13 residues. Sample: blood. The receptor was isolated from a man older than 75 in good health. The chain combines TRBV20-1 with TRBJ1-5, with 7 bases aligning to TRBD1. CDR3 DNA sequence: TGCAGTGCCCCACAGGGGCTGAATCAGCCCCAGCATTTT. Amino acid sequence: CSAPQGLNQPQHF.